This T cell receptor (beta chain) was identified in a study of blood T cell repertoires in COVID-19. Across the whole study: Samples of COVID-19 (acute and convalescent) were obtained from the United States, Italy and Spain. The cDNA or gDNA used as material had been derived from T cells, B-cell-depleted T cells, or PBMCs.

Looked up from germline, CDR1 is SGHDT and CDR2 is YYEEEE. CDR3 size: 16 residues. V dropped 4 bases and J dropped 1; count of bases not matched to a gene: 5. This clone was observed a few times. Adults between about 18 and 89 years of age took part from fewer than 30 US areas. The study assigned cohorts using participant-reported clinical history. Clones were read by immunoSEQ multiplex PCR, and TCRdb kept only the in-frame ones, dropping some. The sample has 350,000 to 550,000 clones, roughly nine tenths seen once; the top ten hold just under 2%. Sequenced material: PBMCs or T cells enriched from blood (not recorded which). The receptor comes from a woman aged 18-35 years with acute COVID-19. This chain links TRBV5-6 with TRBJ2-5, with 12 bases fitting TRBD2. CDR3 DNA sequence: TGTGCCAGCAGCCCGGGACTAGCGGGTCGCCAAGAGACCCAGTACTTC. Translation gives CASSPGLAGRQETQYF.